Ten or more counts support the clone carrying this TCR beta chain. Its antigen is still unknown. CDR1 and CDR2 from the germline V gene are SQVTM and ANQGSEA. V gave up 6 bases and J gave up 5 bases; unmatched junction bases: 6. There are 14 residues in the CDR3. The record originates from a study of metastatic and nonmetastatic thyroid tumors. Study-wide findings and caveats: It was reported that TCR beta diversity was significantly higher in malignant thyroid tumors than benign nodules, in blood and tumor.

Thyroid surgery was preceded by no treatment in any patient. Using MiXCR, TCRdb reanalyzed the PCR reads. The table has some 15,000 clones, more than 20% seen once. Sequenced sample: blood. This receptor was identified in a female donor with papillary thyroid cancer or a benign thyroid nodule (not recorded which). Some clones in this sample may be carry-over from other donors' samples. The rearrangement uses TRBV29-1 and TRBJ2-1, with TRBD2 matching 11 bases. This chain's CDR3 is CSVEGLAVNNEQFF. The CDR3 DNA sequence: TGCAGCGTCGAGGGACTAGCGGTTAACAATGAGCAGTTCTTC.